This T cell receptor beta chain emerged from a study of human T cells and chemical hapten exposure (dated by TCRdb to the early 2020s). As for the study more broadly: For sensitization, 2% DPC in acetone was applied to a roughly 2 cm by roughly 2 cm area of upper inner arm skin. Blood samples were taken from patients before sensitization (week 0) and at 2, 6 and about 24 weeks after DPC sensitization. This study followed changes in the peripheral blood TCR repertoire in vivo during primary and secondary sensitization of alopecia patients to the hapten diphenylcyclopropenone (DPC). Throughout the roughly 25-week study period, patients were also given weekly therapeutic DPC doses on the scalp. Libraries were pooled for sequencing, and per-sample TCR yields varied mainly because of small differences in library volumes within the pool. Blood for TCR sequencing was provided by twenty-nine alopecia patients at one to four time points (pre-sensitization, 2, 6 and 24 weeks). Patch tests used Finn chambers with 0.01% DPC on the upper back, scored after 6 days by International Contact Dermatitis Research Group standards. The patient cohort, mostly female, included alopecia areata with under or over 50% scalp involvement, alopecia totalis and alopecia universalis. Results and caveats for the whole study, not just this receptor: No change with DPC sensitization was found in the number of TCRs above 1 in 1000 frequency, and no evidence of global repertoire structure alterations was found. Compared with pre-sensitization or healthy control sets, expanded TCRs formed significantly more large CDR3 similarity clusters, which is consistent with antigen-driven responses. All patients had alopecia, a presumed autoimmune disease, so their immune response might differ from that of healthy individuals. Repeated subsampling changed both the strength of the expansion versus patch-test correlation and the threshold at which that correlation became significant. Patch test score correlated positively with the number of PT1 expanded TCRs, reaching significance at thresholds 8, 16 and 32 but not at 4.

Taken with the paper, the label for time point translates to: pre-sensitization, week 0. Interpreted using the paper, the treatment or condition label stands for: therapeutic diphenylcyclopropenone sensitization with weekly scalp DPC. At each patch-test visit, blood was drawn before the patch test was applied. To be eligible, patients had to be aged 18 to 70, diagnosed with alopecia and judged suitable for DPC therapy, while pregnant patients were excluded. Total RNA was isolated from unfractionated whole blood collected in Tempus Blood RNA tubes. CDR1 and CDR2 (SGDLS, YYNGEE) derive from the germline V gene. Taken from cysteine to phenylalanine, the CDR3 has 16 residues. The DNA shown is the 48-base CDR3, in frame from base 1. At the junction V is shortened by 4 bases and J by 6 bases, with 19 bases in between. Libraries were built with RACE. Instrument on record: NextSeq 500. Library preparation attached unique molecular identifiers to individual cDNA molecules for quantitative, reproducible TCR counting. Both TCR alpha and TCR beta chains were sequenced from each blood RNA sample. Per the original workflow: A median of approximately 100,000 TCRs per sample was observed, with a range of about 20,000 to 750,000. V, J and CDR3 annotation of the TCR reads was carried out using the Decombinator software suite. For PS versus PT1 abundance plots, all samples were subsampled to the same number of TCRs (28,000). Expanded TCRs were defined as absent before sensitization and observed at least eight times at the 2-week time point. TCRdb trimmed the raw reads at Q25, called clones with MiXCR and kept productive beta chains. Each entry merges the rows of one CDR3 protein and shows their most common DNA and genes. The V and J calls and clone size are TCRdb's, not the authors'. The sample table records under 110,000 distinct CDR3 sequences; around 12% of these occur just once. 1.6% of the sample is taken by the ten largest.

This clonotype occurred a few times. Its antigen remains unidentified. Base qualities are missing; no much larger clone stands one base away. The TCR sequence derives from a woman aged 45-60 years with alopecia areata. Some clones in this sample may be carry-over from other donors' samples. This specimen consisted of whole blood, obtained in connection with sensitization to the hapten diphenylcyclopropenone (DPC). The chain couples TRBV9 to TRBJ1-4; the D gene cannot be named for sure. The sequence in DNA is TGTGCCAGCAGCCCCCAGCAGATGGAGTCAGATGAAAAACTGTTTTTT. This is translated as CASSPQQMESDEKLFF. Full variable domain (CDR3 extended with the reference TRBV9 and TRBJ1-4 proteins): DSGVTQTPKHLITATGQRVTLRCSPRSGDLSVYWYQQSLDQGLQFLIQYYNGEERAKGNILERFSAQQFPDLHSELNLSSLELGDSALYFCASSPQQMESDEKLFFGSGTQLSVL.